This paragraph reports one T cell receptor (beta chain). The CDR3 length is 15 residues. The data were obtained in a study of blood T cell repertoires in COVID-19. In the authors' workflow: Reference gene primers were amplified, and this amplification served to estimate nucleated cell counts. The data were produced by immunoSEQ multiplex PCR, yet TCRdb's version contains in-frame clones alone and is incomplete. That table gives V, J and clone size, and the DNA gave D and trimming. Seen here are about 89,000 clones, about 80% observed once, and the top ten hold under 25%. The TCR comes from a woman aged 80 or over with acute or convalescent COVID-19. This chain joins TRBV21-1 and TRBJ1-6; TRBD1 is the table's D call and was not checked against the DNA. TRBV21-1 is annotated as a pseudogene. Sequencing input: peripheral blood. The chain's CDR3 is CASSRGQGVNSPLHF. The CDR3, as DNA: TGTGCCAGCAGCAGGGGACAGGGAGTTAATTCACCCCTCCACTTT.